This is a list of T cell receptor beta chains from one sample in a study of blood T cell repertoires in COVID-19. The protocol was immunoSEQ multiplex PCR, while the TCRdb copy is restricted to in-frame clones and leaves out a portion. Here the sample spans around 140,000 clones, 78% being singletons. Sequences were obtained from peripheral blood. The receptors originated from a woman aged 55-70 years with acute or convalescent COVID-19. The CDR3 runs from the conserved cysteine through the conserved F or W. A D gene is named only where the DNA matches it firmly. Expanded clones are given a class, and other clones once, few, many or no size at all.

D gene	clone size	V gene	CDR3 length	J gene	CDR3 protein	CDR3 DNA
TRBD1	NA	TRBV27	16	TRBJ2-7	CASSFSGQVARYEQYF	TGTGCCAGCAGTTTCTCTGGACAGGTTGCAAGGTACGAGCAGTACTTC
NA	NA	TRBV6-1	15	TRBJ1-2	CASSEVDSGNYGYTF	TGTGCCAGCAGTGAAGTCGACAGTGGAAACTATGGCTACACCTTC
TRBD1	NA	TRBV28	15	TRBJ2-3	CASSFGQGSSDTQYF	TGTGCCAGCAGTTTCGGACAGGGTTCATCAGATACGCAGTATTTT
NA	NA	TRBV12-3/TRBV12-4	13	TRBJ1-5	CASETGPNQPQHF	TGTGCCAGCGAGACAGGCCCCAATCAGCCCCAGCATTTT
NA	NA	TRBV28	15	TRBJ2-1	CASSPQGFWTDEQFF	TGTGCCAGCAGTCCCCAGGGATTTTGGACCGATGAGCAGTTCTTC
NA	NA	TRBV20-1	10	TRBJ1-2	CSAIFLGYTF	TGCAGTGCTATCTTCCTTGGCTACACCTTC
TRBD2	once	TRBV20-1	14	TRBJ2-7	CSASSLAGDGEQYF	TGCAGTGCCAGTTCCCTTGCGGGAGACGGTGAGCAGTACTTC
NA	few	TRBV7-9	12	TRBJ2-1	CASSSTRNEQFF	TGTGCCAGCAGCTCTACCCGCAATGAGCAGTTCTTC
TRBD2	NA	TRBV28	15	TRBJ2-7	CASSSSSGRRYEQYF	TGTGCCAGCAGCTCTTCTAGCGGGAGACGCTACGAGCAGTACTTC
TRBD1	few	TRBV5-6	16	TRBJ1-5	CASSLRQGRPGQPQHF	TGTGCCAGCAGCCTACGACAGGGCCGCCCCGGTCAGCCCCAGCATTTT
NA	NA	TRBV20-1	11	TRBJ1-1	CSASPDTEAFF	TGCAGTGCTTCCCCGGACACTGAAGCTTTCTTT
NA	NA	TRBV9	15	TRBJ1-3	CASSSRQTSGNTIYF	TGTGCCAGCAGCTCGCGTCAAACCTCTGGAAACACCATATATTTT
NA	NA	TRBV7-6	14	TRBJ1-3	CASSLNSPGNTIYF	TGTGCCAGCAGCTTAAACAGTCCTGGAAACACCATATATTTT
TRBD2	NA	TRBV2	17	TRBJ2-1	CASRERPGLAGGYEQFF	TGTGCCAGCAGGGAGAGACCGGGACTAGCGGGAGGCTATGAGCAGTTCTTC
NA	NA	TRBV6-5	16	TRBJ2-1	CASSYSLGASYNEQFF	TGTGCCAGCAGTTACTCACTAGGAGCGTCCTACAATGAGCAGTTCTTC
NA	few	TRBV30	13	TRBJ1-2	CAWSGQTGYGYTF	TGTGCCTGGAGTGGCCAGACTGGGTATGGCTACACCTTC
NA	NA	TRBV10-2	13	TRBJ2-7	CASTSASELGQYF	TGCGCCAGCACGTCGGCTAGCGAACTGGGGCAGTACTTC
TRBD2	NA	TRBV5-1	15	TRBJ2-7	CASSFTSGRFYEQYF	TGCGCCAGCAGCTTCACTAGCGGGAGATTCTACGAGCAGTACTTC